This is a list of T cell receptor beta chains from one sample in a study of shared clonotypes between healthy human individuals. The data were produced by immunoSEQ multiplex PCR, yet TCRdb's version contains in-frame clones alone and is incomplete. The table has hundreds of thousands of clones, less than 80% seen once; the top ten hold approximately 1.8%. Sequenced sample: memory CD4+ T cells sorted from blood. The source is a woman aged 25 to 39 in good health. The CDR3 runs from the conserved cysteine through the conserved F or W. Fields, in order: CDR3 DNA, CDR3 protein, J gene, V gene, clone size, D gene. The D gene is left open where the match is weak. Clone size is shown for a subset of rows, as once, few, many or a class of expanded clone.

CDR3 DNA: TGTGCCAGCAGTCGGAGGGACACAGATACGCAGTATTTT; CDR3 protein: CASSRRDTDTQYF; J gene: TRBJ2-3; V gene: TRBV2; clone size: many; D gene: -
CDR3 DNA: TGTGCCAGCAGTAAACCCCGCCTTGGGCAGTTCTTC; CDR3 protein: CASSKPRLGQFF; J gene: TRBJ2-1; V gene: TRBV28; clone size: -; D gene: -
CDR3 DNA: TGTGCCAGCAGCTTAGGGGGAGGGACAGATACGCAGTATTTT; CDR3 protein: CASSLGGGTDTQYF; J gene: TRBJ2-3; V gene: TRBV11-1; clone size: -; D gene: TRBD2
CDR3 DNA: TGTGCCAGCTCACCACAGGGCGTAACTAATGAAAAACTGTTTTTT; CDR3 protein: CASSPQGVTNEKLFF; J gene: TRBJ1-4; V gene: TRBV18; clone size: -; D gene: -
CDR3 DNA: TGTGCCAGCAGCCCCAGAGACAGCTATAGCAATCAGCCCCAGCATTTT; CDR3 protein: CASSPRDSYSNQPQHF; J gene: TRBJ1-5; V gene: TRBV25-1; clone size: -; D gene: -
CDR3 DNA: TGTGCCAGCAGTTTATTGGCTAGCGGGGCTTACGAGCAGTACTTC; CDR3 protein: CASSLLASGAYEQYF; J gene: TRBJ2-7; V gene: TRBV28; clone size: few; D gene: TRBD2
CDR3 DNA: TGTGCCAGCATTAAGACCTCTGGGGCCAACGTCCTGACTTTC; CDR3 protein: CASIKTSGANVLTF; J gene: TRBJ2-6; V gene: TRBV28; clone size: -; D gene: -
CDR3 DNA: TGTGCTAGTGGTTCGGTGTCGGACCAACATAGCAATCAGCCCCAGCATTTT; CDR3 protein: CASGSVSDQHSNQPQHF; J gene: TRBJ1-5; V gene: TRBV12-5; clone size: -; D gene: -
CDR3 DNA: TGCAGTGCTAGCAACCCAGATACGCAGTATTTT; CDR3 protein: CSASNPDTQYF; J gene: TRBJ2-3; V gene: TRBV20-1; clone size: once; D gene: -
CDR3 DNA: TGTGCCAGTAGGATAACAGGGAGCTCCTACAATGAGCAGTTCTTC; CDR3 protein: CASRITGSSYNEQFF; J gene: TRBJ2-1; V gene: TRBV19; clone size: few; D gene: -
CDR3 DNA: TGTGCCAGTAGTGCGACAGGCGCCCTCTCCAATGAGCAGTTCTTC; CDR3 protein: CASSATGALSNEQFF; J gene: TRBJ2-1; V gene: TRBV19; clone size: many; D gene: -
CDR3 DNA: TGTGCCAGCAGCTTACTCGCGGGAGCGTCCGGGGAGCTGTTTTTT; CDR3 protein: CASSLLAGASGELFF; J gene: TRBJ2-2; V gene: TRBV11-2; clone size: -; D gene: TRBD2
CDR3 DNA: TGCAGCGTTTCGGCGGACAGGGCTGGAAACACCATATATTTT; CDR3 protein: CSVSADRAGNTIYF; J gene: TRBJ1-3; V gene: TRBV29-1; clone size: -; D gene: TRBD1
CDR3 DNA: TGTGCCAGCAGACGTACGGAGAACACTGAAGCTTTCTTT; CDR3 protein: CASRRTENTEAFF; J gene: TRBJ1-1; V gene: TRBV7-8; clone size: -; D gene: -
CDR3 DNA: TGTGCCAGCAGCCGAGGGAGGACTAGCGGATACAATGAGCAGTTCTTC; CDR3 protein: CASSRGRTSGYNEQFF; J gene: TRBJ2-1; V gene: TRBV4-2; clone size: few; D gene: TRBD2
CDR3 DNA: TGTGCCTGTAAGGGAATAGGACGCATTCAGTACTTC; CDR3 protein: CACKGIGRIQYF; J gene: TRBJ2-4; V gene: TRBV30; clone size: -; D gene: -
CDR3 DNA: TGTGCCAGTAGCCACACCCGCAGGGGACTGGCTGGGGCCAACGTCCTGACTTTC; CDR3 protein: CASSHTRRGLAGANVLTF; J gene: TRBJ2-6; V gene: TRBV19; clone size: -; D gene: -
CDR3 DNA: TGTGCCAGCAGCTTAGTACAGCGGGAGACCCAGTACTTC; CDR3 protein: CASSLVQRETQYF; J gene: TRBJ2-5; V gene: TRBV11-2; clone size: -; D gene: -
CDR3 DNA: TGTGCCAGCAGTGAATTAAGCATTCGGCAGGCTTTCTTT; CDR3 protein: CASSELSIRQAFF; J gene: TRBJ1-1; V gene: TRBV25-1; clone size: -; D gene: -
CDR3 DNA: TGTGCCAGCAGCGTAGCTCCCAATCAGCCCCAGCATTTT; CDR3 protein: CASSVAPNQPQHF; J gene: TRBJ1-5; V gene: TRBV9; clone size: few; D gene: -
CDR3 DNA: TGTGCCAGCAGTTACTCGGAGGGAAATGAGCAGTTCTTC; CDR3 protein: CASSYSEGNEQFF; J gene: TRBJ2-1; V gene: TRBV6-6; clone size: once; D gene: -
CDR3 DNA: TGTGCCAGCAGTGAACTTTGGGTAGGGGATGGCTACACCTTC; CDR3 protein: CASSELWVGDGYTF; J gene: TRBJ1-2; V gene: TRBV6-1; clone size: many; D gene: -
CDR3 DNA: TGTGCCATCAGTGACAGGGGAACAAGCAATCAGCCCCAGCATTTT; CDR3 protein: CAISDRGTSNQPQHF; J gene: TRBJ1-5; V gene: TRBV10-3; clone size: -; D gene: -
CDR3 DNA: TGTGCCAGCAGCTTAGGAGGGGACTATGGCTACACCTTC; CDR3 protein: CASSLGGDYGYTF; J gene: TRBJ1-2; V gene: TRBV7-3; clone size: once; D gene: -
CDR3 DNA: TGCAGCGTTGAACCGGGAGGGGACCAAGAGACCCAGTACTTC; CDR3 protein: CSVEPGGDQETQYF; J gene: TRBJ2-5; V gene: TRBV29-1; clone size: once; D gene: TRBD2
CDR3 DNA: TGTGCCAGCAGTTTAAGGGGAACTAACAATGAGCAGTTCTTC; CDR3 protein: CASSLRGTNNEQFF; J gene: TRBJ2-1; V gene: TRBV27; clone size: -; D gene: -
CDR3 DNA: TGTGCCAGCAGCGCTAACCTAGCGAGGGCGGTCGGCGAGCAGTACTTC; CDR3 protein: CASSANLARAVGEQYF; J gene: TRBJ2-7; V gene: TRBV9; clone size: few; D gene: -
CDR3 DNA: TGTGCCAGCAGTTTATCCGGGACAGGGAACACCGGGGAGCTGTTTTTT; CDR3 protein: CASSLSGTGNTGELFF; J gene: TRBJ2-2; V gene: TRBV28; clone size: -; D gene: TRBD1
CDR3 DNA: TGTGCCAGCAGCTTTTTCGGACTAGCTGAAGAGACCCAGTACTTC; CDR3 protein: CASSFFGLAEETQYF; J gene: TRBJ2-5; V gene: TRBV7-3; clone size: -; D gene: TRBD2
CDR3 DNA: TGTGCCAGCAGCTCCACCAGGGTCGGGGAGCAGTACTTC; CDR3 protein: CASSSTRVGEQYF; J gene: TRBJ2-7; V gene: TRBV7-2; clone size: once; D gene: -
CDR3 DNA: TGTGCCAGCGGCTCACAGGCCGAGAGCTCCTACGAGCAGTACTTC; CDR3 protein: CASGSQAESSYEQYF; J gene: TRBJ2-7; V gene: TRBV7-2; clone size: once; D gene: -
CDR3 DNA: TGTGCCAGACCCCAAACCCGACCTGATGGCTACACCTTC; CDR3 protein: CARPQTRPDGYTF; J gene: TRBJ1-2; V gene: TRBV5-3; clone size: few; D gene: -
CDR3 DNA: TGTGCCAGCTCACGTGAGAGAAGTCGTGAAGCTTTCTTT; CDR3 protein: CASSRERSREAFF; J gene: TRBJ1-1; V gene: TRBV18; clone size: -; D gene: -
CDR3 DNA: TGCGCCAGCAGAAGGGGGCTTGGGACCTACGAGCAGTACTTC; CDR3 protein: CASRRGLGTYEQYF; J gene: TRBJ2-7; V gene: TRBV4-1; clone size: -; D gene: TRBD1
CDR3 DNA: TGCGCCAGCAGTCCTCGCCCCGATACGCAGTATTTT; CDR3 protein: CASSPRPDTQYF; J gene: TRBJ2-3; V gene: TRBV10-2; clone size: -; D gene: -
CDR3 DNA: TGTGCCAGCTCACCTGTTCGGGACACTACGGAGCAGTACTTC; CDR3 protein: CASSPVRDTTEQYF; J gene: TRBJ2-7; V gene: TRBV18; clone size: -; D gene: -
CDR3 DNA: TGCGCCAGCAGCTTGGGAAGCCGTACGGATCTAGGGACTGAAGCTTTCTTT; CDR3 protein: CASSLGSRTDLGTEAFF; J gene: TRBJ1-1; V gene: TRBV5-1; clone size: -; D gene: -
CDR3 DNA: TGTGCCAGCAGCTTAGGGACTAGCCCGACGGCTGAGCAGTTCTTC; CDR3 protein: CASSLGTSPTAEQFF; J gene: TRBJ2-1; V gene: TRBV11-3; clone size: many; D gene: TRBD2
CDR3 DNA: TGTGCCAGCAGAAACAGGGATGGCTACACCTTC; CDR3 protein: CASRNRDGYTF; J gene: TRBJ1-2; V gene: TRBV28; clone size: -; D gene: -
CDR3 DNA: TGTGCCAGCATGGAAAACCGCCTACAAACCTACGAGCAGTACTTC; CDR3 protein: CASMENRLQTYEQYF; J gene: TRBJ2-7; V gene: TRBV2; clone size: -; D gene: -
CDR3 DNA: TGTGCCAGCTCACCAAGCAGGGGTTGGAATGAGCAGTTCTTC; CDR3 protein: CASSPSRGWNEQFF; J gene: TRBJ2-1; V gene: TRBV18; clone size: once; D gene: -